These 3 T cell receptor beta chains were sequenced from one sample in a study of Ad26.COV2.S vaccination and SARS-CoV-2 variants. Treatment given: approximately 18 received Ad26.COV2.S at low or high dose, single or two shots; roughly 5 received placebo; per-sample allocation not given. Sampling was performed 63 days after the first vaccine or placebo injection. Only in-frame clones appear in the TCRdb table, and some are missing; sequencing was by immunoSEQ multiplex PCR. This sample has about 350,000 clones, with approximately 84% found just once. The sample was peripheral blood, taken in a trial of Ad26.COV2.S vaccine versus placebo. These receptors all stem from a person aged 18-60 years who received the Ad26.COV2.S COVID-19 vaccine or a placebo.

This chain uses TRBV13 with TRBJ1-5; perhaps TRBD1 as D (5 bases). From germline, CDR1 is PRHDT and CDR2 FYEKMQ (reference sequence). This CDR3 has 18 residues. V lost 0 bases and J lost 3, with 18 bases in between. The CDR3 region has the DNA TGTGCCAGCAGCTTAGGGCCGTCGGGGGGGAGTCTCAATCAGCCCCAGCATTTT. Translation: CASSLGPSGGSLNQPQHF.

The J gene is TRBJ2-7, the V gene TRBV27; D tentatively reads TRBD1 or TRBD2 (5 bases each). The length of the CDR3 is 15 residues. The germline gives CDR1 MNHEY, CDR2 SMNVEV (reference sequence). Deletions cut 1 base from V and 5 bases from J, with 15 bases between. DNA of the CDR3: TGTGCCAGCAGTTTATATGCGGGCAGGGCGGACGAGCAGTACTTC. It is translated as CASSLYAGRADEQYF.

The rearrangement uses TRBV7-2 and TRBJ1-2; D gene ambiguous. Per the germline V gene, CDR1 is SGHTA and CDR2 is FQGNSA. The V gene lost 2 bases and the J gene lost 4 bases, with 14 bases spanning the gap. CDR3 size: 15 residues. The CDR3 reads CASSLKLPGGYGYTF. CDR3 coding DNA: TGTGCCAGCAGCTTAAAGCTCCCGGGCGGCTATGGCTACACCTTC.